Each of the 27 T cell receptor beta chains below was sequenced from the same sample in a study of blood T cells in healthy people across ages. PCR was performed a second time for roughly 6 to 12 cycles using a sample-barcoded 5' primer and a J-beta primer mix. MiXCR was run by TCRdb on the 5' RACE reads, yielding one entry per CDR3 protein. The sample yields some 1.5 million distinct CDR3 sequences, approximately 30% seen once. Sample: blood. The receptors shown here come from a woman under 40 in good health.

This clonotype was detected many times. CDR3 coding DNA: TGTGCCATCAGGGGAGGGACAGGGCCCTACGAGCAGTACTTC. Protein: CAIRGGTGPYEQYF. V usage is TRBV10-3 and J usage is TRBJ2-7, with 9 bases aligning to TRBD1. This CDR3 region has 14 residues. Germline assignment: CDR1 ENHRY and CDR2 SYGVKD. The trim removed 6 bases at V and 2 bases at J, leaving 5 bases unmatched.

The chain employs TRBV28 and TRBJ1-1, with TRBD1 as a possible D gene (5 bases). Germline-derived CDR1 and CDR2 are MDHEN and SYDVKM. This CDR3 region has 14 residues. Trimming took 5 bases from V and 1 from J, leaving 11 bases between them. The CDR3 spells CASSRLDRNTEAFF. CDR3 DNA sequence: TGTGCCAGCAGTCGCCTCGACAGGAACACTGAAGCTTTCTTT.

The V call is TRBV6-2 or TRBV6-3, the J call TRBJ2-5; D is unresolved. From germline, CDR1 is MNHEY and CDR2 SVGEGT. Between the trimmed V and J ends, which lost 1 base and 2 bases, there was a span of 11 bases. This CDR3 is built from 15 residues. The CDR3 protein is CASSYFRVGQETQYF. The CDR3 nucleotides read TGTGCCAGCAGTTACTTCCGAGTGGGGCAAGAGACCCAGTACTTC.

V usage is TRBV29-1 and J usage is TRBJ2-3, with 8 bases identical to TRBD2. This CDR3 is 13 amino acids long. CDR1 and CDR2 (germline): SQVTM, ANQGSEA. With V trimmed by 7 bases and J by 4 bases, 7 bases remained unmatched. Here the CDR3 DNA reads TGCAGCGGCGACGGGAGGGGCCCAGATACGCAGTATTTT. Protein product: CSGDGRGPDTQYF.

The gene calls are TRBV20-1 and TRBJ2-1, with D possibly being TRBD2 (5 bases). CDR1 is DFQATT and CDR2 is SNEGSKA in the germline V gene (reference sequence). The germline V and J ends were trimmed by 6 bases and 4 bases, with 22 bases remaining between them. The length of the CDR3 is 16 residues. CDR3 DNA sequence: TGCAGTGCAACTAGGACCGGGTACAAGGGTTACAATGAGCAGTTCTTC. It translates to CSATRTGYKGYNEQFF.

The chain uses TRBV20-1 and TRBJ2-3; 9 bases fit TRBD2. With V trimmed by 6 bases and J by 3 bases, 7 bases remained unmatched. The germline V gene encodes CDR1 DFQATT and CDR2 SNEGSKA (reference sequence). The CDR3 sequence is 14 residues long. CDR3 sequence (DNA): TGCAGTGCCATCCTTAGCGGGGGAACAGATACGCAGTATTTT. Translated: CSAILSGGTDTQYF.

The chain is built from TRBV20-1 and TRBJ2-3; 10 bases align to TRBD2. V shed 1 base and J 0 bases; nucleotides not matched to a gene: 4. This CDR3 region has 16 residues. Germline CDR1 is DFQATT and CDR2 is SNEGSKA (reference sequence). The CDR3, as DNA: TGCAGTGCTAGAGTAGGGACTAGCGAAAGCACAGATACGCAGTATTTT. Protein sequence: CSARVGTSESTDTQYF.

This sequence joins TRBV7-9 and TRBJ2-4; 11 bases fit TRBD2. The tail of the sequence fits TRBJ2-7 better, so the J call may be wrong. Germline values: CDR1 SEHNR, CDR2 FQNEAQ (reference sequence). This CDR3 comprises 18 residues. CDR3 residues: CASSVGLAVDVGHYEQYF. The CDR3 nucleotides read TGTGCCAGCAGCGTGGGACTAGCGGTTGACGTGGGGCACTACGAGCAGTACTTC.

V is TRBV27 and J is TRBJ1-5, with D perhaps TRBD1 (5 bases). The CDR3 totals 17 residues. V lost 2 bases, J lost 2 bases, and 16 bases lay in between. Germline lookup yields CDR1 MNHEY and CDR2 SMNVEV (reference sequence). CDR3 DNA sequence: TGTGCCAGCAGTTTAAAGGGGATGGGCGTGCGCAATCAGCCCCAGCATTTT. Encoded protein: CASSLKGMGVRNQPQHF.

The chain combines TRBV7-3 with TRBJ2-1; 9 bases fit TRBD2. Germline values: CDR1 SGHTA, CDR2 FQGTGA. This CDR3 contains 16 residues. V lost 2 bases and J lost 8; bases outside the gene matches: 10. The CDR3 DNA follows: TGTGCCAGCAGCTTACGCGGGGGGGCGGTTGGTGATGAGCAGTTCTTC. Translation: CASSLRGGAVGDEQFF.

This clonotype was seen a single time. This sequence joins TRBV20-1 and TRBJ1-5; 10 nucleotides line up with TRBD1. This CDR3 has 14 amino acids. The J segment lost 6 bases and the V segment lost 5 bases, leaving 7 bases of the junction unmatched. Germline assignment: CDR1 DFQATT and CDR2 SNEGSKA (reference sequence). CDR3 DNA: TGCAGTGCTCCGACAGGGGGCTCAGTTCAGCCCCAGCATTTT. Amino acids: CSAPTGGSVQPQHF.

The chain combines TRBV5-5 with TRBJ2-5; 8 bases match TRBD2. The DNA end favors TRBJ2-7, so the J call may be wrong. This CDR3 comprises 17 residues. Per the germline V gene, CDR1 is SGHKS and CDR2 is YYEKEE (reference sequence). CDR3 in amino acids: CASSLSPRTGGAYEQYF. In nucleotides, the CDR3 is TGTGCCAGCAGCTTGTCCCCAAGAACGGGGGGGGCCTACGAGCAGTACTTC.

The chain carries TRBV7-6 and TRBJ2-5; a possible D gene is TRBD1 (5 bases). The germline V gene encodes CDR1 SGHVS and CDR2 FNYEAQ. V was shortened by 4 bases and J by 3 bases, with 12 bases between the two germline ends. This CDR3 region has 14 residues. CDR3 sequence reads: CASSSRGRKETQYF. For the CDR3, the DNA is TGTGCCAGCAGCTCAAGGGGCAGGAAAGAGACCCAGTACTTC.

This clonotype was seen repeatedly, ten times or more. The chain carries TRBV29-1 and TRBJ2-7, with 7 bases fitting TRBD1. After removal of 4 bases from V and 2 bases from J, the junction contained 8 bases not matched to a gene. This CDR3 spans 14 amino acids. Germline loops: CDR1 SQVTM, CDR2 ANQGSEA. CDR3 sequence: CSVARQGTAYEQYF. CDR3 bases: TGCAGCGTTGCAAGACAGGGTACTGCCTACGAGCAGTACTTC.

This chain joins TRBV20-1 and TRBJ1-1; D possibly corresponds to TRBD1 (5 bases). V lost 3 bases to trimming and J lost 0 bases, with 17 bases between them. Germline values: CDR1 DFQATT, CDR2 SNEGSKA (reference sequence). The CDR3 consists of 16 residues. The CDR3 DNA sequence: TGCAGTGCTAGCGACGTAAGACAGCCGATGAACACTGAAGCTTTCTTT. Protein product: CSASDVRQPMNTEAFF.

The V call is TRBV5-6, the J call TRBJ2-1, with D possibly being TRBD2 (5 bases). Trimming removed 0 bases from V and 4 bases from J, with 20 bases in between. The CDR3 extends over 18 amino acids. Germline assignment: CDR1 SGHDT and CDR2 YYEEEE. In nucleotides, the CDR3 is TGTGCCAGCAGCTTGGGCGCGCTCGGACTCAGGATTTACAATGAGCAGTTCTTC. This gives the protein CASSLGALGLRIYNEQFF.

The V call is TRBV7-9, the J call TRBJ2-3; weak D call: TRBD2 (5 bases). The CDR3 extends over 13 amino acids. The germline gives CDR1 SEHNR, CDR2 FQNEAQ (reference sequence). With 8 bases removed from V and 4 bases from J, the gap between germline ends came to 13 bases. The CDR3, as DNA: TGTGCCAGCGGGCTAGCCCCCGCAGATACGCAGTATTTT. Translating it yields CASGLAPADTQYF.

In this sample, this clonotype turned up many times. The CDR3 region has the DNA TGCAGTGCCAGGGACCCTAGGAGCTCCTACAATGAGCAGTTCTTC. This gives the protein CSARDPRSSYNEQFF. This chain uses TRBV20-1 with TRBJ2-1; D might be TRBD1 or TRBD2, each matching 5 bases. The length of the CDR3 is 15 residues. Deletions cut 6 bases from V and 0 bases from J, with 15 bases between. Germline V gene lookup returns CDR1 DFQATT and CDR2 SNEGSKA (reference sequence).

The chain combines TRBV4-2 with TRBJ1-1; 8 bases line up with TRBD1. V lost 4 bases and J lost 0; bases outside the gene matches: 13. The CDR3 has 18 residues. Looked up from germline, CDR1 is LGHNA and CDR2 is YNFKEQ. The CDR3 spells CASSPPGQDNPLNTEAFF. The CDR3 DNA follows: TGTGCCAGCAGCCCACCGGGACAGGACAACCCCTTGAACACTGAAGCTTTCTTT.

The chain combines TRBV7-2 with TRBJ2-3, with D tentatively TRBD2 (5 bases). In germline, CDR1 is SGHTA, CDR2 FQGNSA. V was cut by 1 base and J by 1 base, with 12 bases left in between. The CDR3 length is 16 residues. The CDR3 sequence: CASSLEGSVRTDTQYF. The CDR3 nucleotides read TGTGCCAGCAGCTTAGAGGGTAGCGTCCGCACAGATACGCAGTATTTT.

This chain uses TRBV27 with TRBJ2-3; tentative D call: TRBD2 (7 bases). This CDR3 is built from 16 residues. V gave up 7 bases and J gave up 1 base, with 18 bases separating them. Germline CDR1 and CDR2: MNHEY and SMNVEV (reference sequence). The CDR3 bases are TGTGCCAGCACCTTCGGGGCGGGGGCAGGCACAGATACGCAGTATTTT. Its translation is CASTFGAGAGTDTQYF.

This clonotype occurred a few times. The chain joins TRBV20-1 to TRBJ2-7, with D possibly matching TRBD2 (5 bases). Between the trimmed V and J ends, which lost 5 bases and 0 bases, there was a span of 17 bases. There are 15 residues in the CDR3. The germline gives CDR1 DFQATT, CDR2 SNEGSKA (reference sequence). The CDR3 protein is CSAGVDSASSYEQYF. The CDR3 region has the DNA TGCAGTGCTGGAGTTGATAGCGCGAGCTCCTACGAGCAGTACTTC.

This clonotype occurred many times. The rearrangement links TRBV6-5 to TRBJ2-1; D gene unclear. Between the trimmed V and J ends, which lost 6 bases and 9 bases, there was a span of 9 bases. CDR3 length: 11 residues. CDR1 and CDR2 (germline): MNHEY, SVGAGI. The CDR3 is CASSRKGEQFF. The CDR3 region has the DNA TGTGCCAGCAGCCGTAAGGGTGAGCAGTTCTTC.

This clonotype has just a few counts. CDR3 sequence (DNA): TGTGCCAGCAGCCCCGGGTCGTGGGGGGGCCTTTCCGAGCAGTACTTC. Its protein is CASSPGSWGGLSEQYF. This chain joins TRBV3-1 and TRBJ2-7; D may be TRBD2 (7 bases). The CDR3 length is 16 residues. V was cut by 4 bases and J by 6 bases, with 22 bases left in between. Germline V gives CDR1 LGHDT, CDR2 YNNKEL (reference sequence).

The chain carries TRBV6-2 or TRBV6-3 and TRBJ2-2, with 7 bases identical to TRBD2. The CDR3 runs to 13 residues. J lost 6 bases, V lost 6 bases, and 4 bases had no gene match. The germline V gene has CDR1 MNHEY and CDR2 SVGEGT. The CDR3 reads CASRPSGAGELFF. CDR3 sequence (DNA): TGTGCCAGCAGACCAAGCGGGGCCGGGGAGCTGTTTTTT.

Many counts were recorded for this clonotype. This chain uses TRBV6-5 with TRBJ2-1, with 8 bases that match TRBD1. The CDR3 contains 15 residues. Trimming at V came to 6 bases and at J to 3 bases, leaving 7 bases not matched to a gene. Germline lookup yields CDR1 MNHEY and CDR2 SVGAGI. The CDR3 loop is CASSLGQEVYNEQFF. The CDR3 DNA reads as TGTGCCAGCAGCCTGGGACAGGAGGTCTACAATGAGCAGTTCTTC.

This clonotype was detected a few times. The rearrangement uses TRBV12-3 or TRBV12-4 and TRBJ1-5, with unresolved D. Between the trimmed V and J ends, which lost 2 bases and 11 bases, there was a span of 10 bases. The CDR3 covers 12 residues. CDR3 loop: CASSLTRASQHF. The CDR3 DNA reads TGTGCCAGCAGTTTAACGCGGGCATCCCAGCATTTT.